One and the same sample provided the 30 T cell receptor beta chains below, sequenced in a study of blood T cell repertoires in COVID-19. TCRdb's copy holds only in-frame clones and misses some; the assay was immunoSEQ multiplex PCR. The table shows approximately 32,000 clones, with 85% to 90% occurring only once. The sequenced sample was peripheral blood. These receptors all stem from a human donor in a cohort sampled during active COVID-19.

The CDR3: CASSFSNSGNTIYF. As DNA, the CDR3 is TGTGCCAGCAGTTTTTCCAACTCTGGAAACACCATATATTTT. The chain has TRBV28 and TRBJ1-3; D unclear. Trimming removed 3 bases at V and 0 bases at J, with 6 bases between. Germline loops: CDR1 MDHEN, CDR2 SYDVKM. There are 14 residues in the CDR3.

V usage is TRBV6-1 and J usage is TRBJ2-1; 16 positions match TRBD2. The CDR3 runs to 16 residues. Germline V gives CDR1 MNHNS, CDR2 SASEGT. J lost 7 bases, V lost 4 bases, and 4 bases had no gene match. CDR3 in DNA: TGTGCCAGCAGTGCGGGACTAGCGGGGGGGTCTAATGAGCAGTTCTTC. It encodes CASSAGLAGGSNEQFF.

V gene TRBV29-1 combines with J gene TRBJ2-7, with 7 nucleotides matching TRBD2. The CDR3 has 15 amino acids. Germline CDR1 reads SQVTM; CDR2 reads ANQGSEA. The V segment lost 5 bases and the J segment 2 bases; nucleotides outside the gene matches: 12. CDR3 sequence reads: CSVTFPASGTYEQYF. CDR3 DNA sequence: TGCAGCGTTACGTTTCCGGCTAGCGGTACCTACGAGCAGTACTTC.

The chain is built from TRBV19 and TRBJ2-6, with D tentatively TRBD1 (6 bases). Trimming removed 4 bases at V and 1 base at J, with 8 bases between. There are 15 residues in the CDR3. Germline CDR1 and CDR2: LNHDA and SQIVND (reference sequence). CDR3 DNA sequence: TGTGCCAGTAGTACCAGGGGTTCTGGGGCCAACGTCCTGACTTTC. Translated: CASSTRGSGANVLTF.

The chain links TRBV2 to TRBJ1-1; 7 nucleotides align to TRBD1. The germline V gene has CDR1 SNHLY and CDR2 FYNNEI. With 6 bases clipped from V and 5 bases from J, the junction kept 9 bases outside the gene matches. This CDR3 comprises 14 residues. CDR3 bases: TGTGCCAGCAGGGGGGAACAGGGGAGTACTGAAGCTTTCTTT. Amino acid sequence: CASRGEQGSTEAFF.

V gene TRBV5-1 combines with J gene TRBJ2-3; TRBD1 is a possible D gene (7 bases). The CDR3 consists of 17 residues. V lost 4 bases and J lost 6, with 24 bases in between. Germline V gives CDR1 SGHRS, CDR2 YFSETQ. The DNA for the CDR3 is TGCGCCAGCAGCCTGAAGGCAGGGGGAGGTCTTCCGGATACGCAGTATTTT. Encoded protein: CASSLKAGGGLPDTQYF. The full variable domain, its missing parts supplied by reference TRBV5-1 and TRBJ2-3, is KAGVTQTPRYLIKTRGQQVTLSCSPISGHRSVSWYQQTPGQGLQFLFEYFSETQRNKGNFPGRFSGRQFSNSRSEMNVSTLELGDSALYLCASSLKAGGGLPDTQYFGPGTRLTVL.

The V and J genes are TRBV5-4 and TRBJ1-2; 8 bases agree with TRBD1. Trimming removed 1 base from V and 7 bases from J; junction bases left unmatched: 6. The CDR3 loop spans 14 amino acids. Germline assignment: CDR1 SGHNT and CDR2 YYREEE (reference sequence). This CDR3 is CASSLHRGLGGYTF. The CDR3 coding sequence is TGTGCCAGCAGCTTGCACAGGGGGTTGGGTGGCTACACCTTC.

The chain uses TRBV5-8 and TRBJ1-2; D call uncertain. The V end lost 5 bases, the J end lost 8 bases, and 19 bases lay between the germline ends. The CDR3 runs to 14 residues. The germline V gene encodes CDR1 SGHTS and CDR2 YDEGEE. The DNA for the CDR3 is TGTGCCAGCAGTCCGGGGAGACATCCGGGAGGCTACACCTTC. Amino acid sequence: CASSPGRHPGGYTF.

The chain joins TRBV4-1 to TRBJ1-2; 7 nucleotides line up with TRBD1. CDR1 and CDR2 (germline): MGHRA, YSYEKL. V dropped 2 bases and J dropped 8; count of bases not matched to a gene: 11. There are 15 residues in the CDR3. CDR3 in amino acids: CASSQPLTGAGGYTF. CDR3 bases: TGCGCCAGCAGCCAACCGTTAACAGGGGCAGGGGGCTACACCTTC.

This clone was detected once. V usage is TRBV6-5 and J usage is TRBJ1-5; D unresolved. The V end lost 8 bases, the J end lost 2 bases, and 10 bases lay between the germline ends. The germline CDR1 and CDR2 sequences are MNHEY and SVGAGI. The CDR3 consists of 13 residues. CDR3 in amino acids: CASRSEGNQPQHF. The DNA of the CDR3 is TGTGCCAGCCGGTCCGAGGGCAATCAGCCCCAGCATTTT.

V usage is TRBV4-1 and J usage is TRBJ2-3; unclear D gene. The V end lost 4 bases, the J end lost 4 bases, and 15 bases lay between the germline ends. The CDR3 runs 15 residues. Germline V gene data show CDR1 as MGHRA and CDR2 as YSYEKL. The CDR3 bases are TGCGCCAGCAGCCTGTCACCCCGAGCCGCAGATACGCAGTATTTT. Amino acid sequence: CASSLSPRAADTQYF.

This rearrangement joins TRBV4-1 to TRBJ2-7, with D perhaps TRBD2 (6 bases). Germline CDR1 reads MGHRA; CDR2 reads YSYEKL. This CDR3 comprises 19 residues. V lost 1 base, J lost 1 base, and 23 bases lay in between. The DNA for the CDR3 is TGCGCCAGCAGCCAAGTGCCGGGACTGGGAAGGAAGGAGTCCTACGAGCAGTACTTC. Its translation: CASSQVPGLGRKESYEQYF.

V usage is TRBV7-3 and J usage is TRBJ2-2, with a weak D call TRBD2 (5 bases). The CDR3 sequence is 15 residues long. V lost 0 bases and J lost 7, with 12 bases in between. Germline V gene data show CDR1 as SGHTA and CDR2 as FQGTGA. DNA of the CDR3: TGTGCCAGCAGCTTAACGCCTAGCATGGACGGGGAGCTGTTTTTT. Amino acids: CASSLTPSMDGELFF.

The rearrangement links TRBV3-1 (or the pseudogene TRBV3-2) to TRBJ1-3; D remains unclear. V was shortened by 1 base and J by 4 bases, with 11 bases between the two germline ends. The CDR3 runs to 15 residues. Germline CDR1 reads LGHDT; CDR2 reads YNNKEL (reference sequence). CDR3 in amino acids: CASSQGVGRGNTIYF. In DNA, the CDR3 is TGTGCCAGCAGCCAAGGTGTTGGGAGAGGAAACACCATATATTTT.

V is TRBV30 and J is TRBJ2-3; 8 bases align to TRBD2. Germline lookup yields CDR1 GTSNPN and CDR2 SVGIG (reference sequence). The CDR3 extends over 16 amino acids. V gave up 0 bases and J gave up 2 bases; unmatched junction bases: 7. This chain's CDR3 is CAWSVKRGGFTDTQYF. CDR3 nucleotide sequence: TGTGCCTGGAGTGTAAAACGGGGGGGCTTCACAGATACGCAGTATTTT.

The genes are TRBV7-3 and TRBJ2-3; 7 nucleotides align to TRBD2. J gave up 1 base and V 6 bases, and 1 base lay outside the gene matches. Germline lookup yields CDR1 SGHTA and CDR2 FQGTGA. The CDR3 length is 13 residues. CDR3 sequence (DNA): TGTGCCAGCAGGGCGGGGGGCACAGATACGCAGTATTTT. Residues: CASRAGGTDTQYF.

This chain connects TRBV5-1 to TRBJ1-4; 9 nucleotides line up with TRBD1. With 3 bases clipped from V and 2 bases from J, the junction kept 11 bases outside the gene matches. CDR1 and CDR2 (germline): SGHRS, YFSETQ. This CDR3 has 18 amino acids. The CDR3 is CASSSPAQGAFTNEKLFF. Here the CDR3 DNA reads TGCGCCAGCAGCTCCCCCGCACAGGGGGCGTTTACTAATGAAAAACTGTTTTTT. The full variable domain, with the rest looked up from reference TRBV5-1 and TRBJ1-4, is KAGVTQTPRYLIKTRGQQVTLSCSPISGHRSVSWYQQTPGQGLQFLFEYFSETQRNKGNFPGRFSGRQFSNSRSEMNVSTLELGDSALYLCASSSPAQGAFTNEKLFFGSGTQLSVL.

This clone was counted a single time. This CDR3 reads CASSPPGLGGETQYF. The CDR3 nucleotides are TGTGCCAGTAGCCCCCCAGGGCTAGGGGGAGAGACCCAGTACTTC. The J gene is TRBJ2-5, the V gene TRBV19, with a possible D match to TRBD1 (6 bases). Trimming stripped 6 bases from V and 4 bases from J, with 18 bases between. Germline-derived CDR1 and CDR2 are LNHDA and SQIVND (reference sequence). The CDR3 covers 15 residues.

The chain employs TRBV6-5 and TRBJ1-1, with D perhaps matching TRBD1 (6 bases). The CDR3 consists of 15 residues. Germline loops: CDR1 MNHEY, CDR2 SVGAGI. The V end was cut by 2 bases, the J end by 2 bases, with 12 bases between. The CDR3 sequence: CASSYGVGANTEAFF. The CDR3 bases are TGTGCCAGCAGTTACGGCGTGGGGGCAAACACTGAAGCTTTCTTT.

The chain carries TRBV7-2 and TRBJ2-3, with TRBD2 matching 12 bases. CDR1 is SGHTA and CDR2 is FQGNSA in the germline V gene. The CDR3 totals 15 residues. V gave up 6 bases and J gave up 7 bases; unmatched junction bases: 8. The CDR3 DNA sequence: TGTGCCAGCAGTCCTAGCGGGGGGGGCGCCTATACGCAGTATTTT. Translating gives CASSPSGGGAYTQYF.

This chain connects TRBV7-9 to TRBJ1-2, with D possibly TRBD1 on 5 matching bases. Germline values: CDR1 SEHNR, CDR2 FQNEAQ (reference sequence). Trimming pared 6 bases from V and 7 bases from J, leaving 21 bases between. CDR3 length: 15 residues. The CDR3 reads CASSNRGRGVGGYTF. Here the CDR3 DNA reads TGTGCCAGCAGTAACCGGGGGAGGGGAGTCGGTGGCTACACCTTC. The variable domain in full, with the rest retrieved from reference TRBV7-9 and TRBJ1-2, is DTGVSQNPRHKITKRGQNVTFRCDPISEHNRLYWYRQTLGQGPEFLTYFQNEAQLEKSRLLSDRFSAERPKGSFSTLEIQRTEQGDSAMYLCASSNRGRGVGGYTFGSGTRLTVV.

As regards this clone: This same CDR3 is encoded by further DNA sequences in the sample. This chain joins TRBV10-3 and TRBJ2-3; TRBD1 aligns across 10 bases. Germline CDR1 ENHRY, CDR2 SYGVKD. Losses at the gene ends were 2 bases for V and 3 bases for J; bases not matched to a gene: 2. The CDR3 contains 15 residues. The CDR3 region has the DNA TGTGCCATCAGTGAGGACAGGGGGCGAACAGATACGCAGTATTTT. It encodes CAISEDRGRTDTQYF.

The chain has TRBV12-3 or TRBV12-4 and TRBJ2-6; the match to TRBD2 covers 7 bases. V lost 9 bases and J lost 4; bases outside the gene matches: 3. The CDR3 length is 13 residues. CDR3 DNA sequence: TGTGCCAGTGCGGGGGAGGGGGCCAACGTCCTGACTTTC. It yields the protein CASAGEGANVLTF.

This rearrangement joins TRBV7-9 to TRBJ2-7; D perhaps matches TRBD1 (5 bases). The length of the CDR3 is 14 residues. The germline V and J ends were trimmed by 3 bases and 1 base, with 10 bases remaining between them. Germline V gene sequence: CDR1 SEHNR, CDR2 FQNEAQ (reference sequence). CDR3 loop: CASSLDDRSYEQYF. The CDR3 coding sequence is TGTGCCAGCAGCTTGGATGACAGATCCTACGAGCAGTACTTC.

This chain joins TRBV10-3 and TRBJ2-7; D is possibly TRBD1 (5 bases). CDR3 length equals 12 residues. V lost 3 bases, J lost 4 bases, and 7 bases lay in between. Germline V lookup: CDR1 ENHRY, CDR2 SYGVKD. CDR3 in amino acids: CAISDREYEQYF. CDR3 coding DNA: TGTGCCATCAGTGACAGGGAATACGAGCAGTACTTC.

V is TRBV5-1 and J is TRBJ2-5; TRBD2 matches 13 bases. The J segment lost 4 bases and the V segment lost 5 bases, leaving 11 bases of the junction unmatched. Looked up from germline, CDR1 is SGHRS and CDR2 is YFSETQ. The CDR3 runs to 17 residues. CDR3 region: CASRSGTSGAQRETQYF. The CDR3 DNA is TGCGCCAGCAGGTCCGGGACTAGCGGGGCCCAGCGAGAGACCCAGTACTTC.

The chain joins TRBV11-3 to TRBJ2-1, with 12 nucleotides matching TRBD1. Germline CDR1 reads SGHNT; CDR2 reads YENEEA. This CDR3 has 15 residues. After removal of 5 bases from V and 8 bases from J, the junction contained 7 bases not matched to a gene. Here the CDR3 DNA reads TGTGCCAGCAGCCCCCGGGGGACAGGGGGCGATGAGCAGTTCTTC. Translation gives CASSPRGTGGDEQFF. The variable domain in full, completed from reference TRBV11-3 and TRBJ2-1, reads EAGVVQSPRYKIIEKKQPVAFWCNPISGHNTLYWYLQNLGQGPELLIRYENEEAVDDSQLPKDRFSAERLKGVDSTLKIQPAELGDSAVYLCASSPRGTGGDEQFFGPGTRLTVL.

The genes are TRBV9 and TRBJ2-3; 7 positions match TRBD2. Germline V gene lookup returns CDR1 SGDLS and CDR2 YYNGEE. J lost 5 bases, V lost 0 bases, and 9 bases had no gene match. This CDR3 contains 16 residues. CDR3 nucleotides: TGTGCCAGCAGCGTAGGATCTGGACTAGGAATAGATACGCAGTATTTT. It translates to CASSVGSGLGIDTQYF. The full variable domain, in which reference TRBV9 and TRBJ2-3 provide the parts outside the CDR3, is DSGVTQTPKHLITATGQRVTLRCSPRSGDLSVYWYQQSLDQGLQFLIQYYNGEERAKGNILERFSAQQFPDLHSELNLSSLELGDSALYFCASSVGSGLGIDTQYFGPGTRLTVL.

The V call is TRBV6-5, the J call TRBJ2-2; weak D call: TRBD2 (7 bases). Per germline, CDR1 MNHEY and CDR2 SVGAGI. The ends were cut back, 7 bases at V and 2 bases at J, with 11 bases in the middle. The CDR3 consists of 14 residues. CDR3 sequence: CASKGGPNTGELFF. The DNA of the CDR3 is TGTGCCAGCAAGGGGGGGCCAAACACCGGGGAGCTGTTTTTT.

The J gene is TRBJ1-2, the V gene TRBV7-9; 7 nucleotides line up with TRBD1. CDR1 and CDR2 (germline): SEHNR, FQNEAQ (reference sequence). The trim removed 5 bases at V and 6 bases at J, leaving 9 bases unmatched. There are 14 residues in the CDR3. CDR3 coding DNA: TGTGCCAGCAGCCCGGGACAGAACTTTCATGGCTACACCTTC. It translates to CASSPGQNFHGYTF.